The 25 T cell receptor beta chains reported below all come from one sample, sequenced in a study of blood T cell repertoires in COVID-19. TCRdb's table, derived via immunoSEQ multiplex PCR, lists solely in-frame clones and lacks some. The repertoire holds 260,000 or so clones, approximately 80% seen once, with around 7% in the top ten. The source material was peripheral blood. These receptors all come from a woman of 80 years or more with COVID-19, enrolled during active disease.

The chain carries TRBV24-1 and TRBJ2-7, with D tentatively TRBD2 (6 bases). Looked up from germline, CDR1 is KGHDR and CDR2 is SFDVKD. V was clipped by 1 base and J by 2 bases, with 11 bases between them. This CDR3 is 15 amino acids long. Here the CDR3 reads CATSDFPRETYEQYF. CDR3 DNA: TGTGCCACCAGTGATTTCCCCCGGGAGACCTACGAGCAGTACTTC.

This clone was recorded a few times. This chain links TRBV10-3 with TRBJ1-2; unclear D gene. V gave up 5 bases and J gave up 2 bases, with 9 bases separating them. Per germline, CDR1 ENHRY and CDR2 SYGVKD. The length of the CDR3 is 13 residues. CDR3: CAISSDTNYGYTF. CDR3 DNA: TGTGCCATCAGTTCTGACACGAACTATGGCTACACCTTC.

The chain combines TRBV4-2 with TRBJ1-1, with D possibly being TRBD1 (5 bases). The CDR3 extends over 15 amino acids. The V and J ends lost 0 bases and 3 bases respectively, with 11 bases between them. Germline V gives CDR1 LGHNA, CDR2 YNFKEQ. The CDR3 nucleotides read TGTGCCAGCAGCCAAGATCATGTAGGGGACACTGAAGCTTTCTTT. Amino acid sequence: CASSQDHVGDTEAFF.

The chain recombines TRBV6-5 with TRBJ2-7; 7 bases fit TRBD2. The CDR3 has 13 residues. Unmatched junction bases numbered 6, after V lost 8 bases and J lost 2 bases. Looked up from germline, CDR1 is MNHEY and CDR2 is SVGAGI. The CDR3 sequence: CASSRSGAYEQYF. The DNA for the CDR3 is TGTGCCAGCTCTAGAAGCGGGGCCTACGAGCAGTACTTC.

The chain combines TRBV5-5 with TRBJ2-7, with 9 bases matching TRBD1. After removal of 4 bases from V and 7 bases from J, the junction contained 12 bases not matched to a gene. Germline V gene data show CDR1 as SGHKS and CDR2 as YYEKEE (reference sequence). The CDR3 is 15 amino acids. The CDR3 sequence: CASSETQGAHREQYF. CDR3 in DNA: TGTGCCAGCAGCGAGACACAGGGGGCTCATAGGGAGCAGTACTTC.

The V and J genes are TRBV3-1 (or the pseudogene TRBV3-2) and TRBJ2-5; 8 positions match TRBD1. Germline V CDR1 and CDR2: LGHDT, YNNKEL (reference sequence). The CDR3 contains 15 residues. Trimming cost V 5 bases and J 5 bases; bases outside gene matches: 10. The CDR3 coding sequence is TGTGCCAGCAGCGTCGCCGGACAGGGTCGGGAGACCCAGTACTTC. Translating gives CASSVAGQGRETQYF.

This clone appeared a few times. This chain joins TRBV21-1 and TRBJ2-1; the tabulated D call, TRBD2, remains unverified against the DNA. TRBV21-1 is a recognized pseudogene. This CDR3 contains 16 residues. CDR3 sequence reads: CASSKDWWGREEDPVF. The CDR3 DNA is TGTGCCAGCAGCAAAGATTGGTGGGGGAGGGAAGAAGATCCAGTCTTC.

The J gene is TRBJ2-2, the V gene TRBV6-5, with TRBD2 matching over 11 bases. Germline V gene lookup returns CDR1 MNHEY and CDR2 SVGAGI. This CDR3 is 14 amino acids long. Trimming took 5 bases from V and 7 from J; bases not matched to a gene: 3. DNA of the CDR3: TGTGCCAGCAGTCTAGGACTAGCGGGCGGGGAGCTGTTTTTT. Encoded protein: CASSLGLAGGELFF.

The J gene is TRBJ2-1, the V gene TRBV5-1; the match to TRBD2 covers 7 bases. CDR1 is SGHRS, CDR2 YFSETQ, per germline. The CDR3 sequence is 15 residues long. The junction had 8 bases not matched to a gene; V was cut back by 0 bases and J by 8 bases. The CDR3 region has the DNA TGCGCCAGCAGCTTGGGTTCCAGCGGGGCTTATGAGCAGTTCTTC. Protein product: CASSLGSSGAYEQFF. The whole variable domain, filled in from reference TRBV5-1 and TRBJ2-1, reads KAGVTQTPRYLIKTRGQQVTLSCSPISGHRSVSWYQQTPGQGLQFLFEYFSETQRNKGNFPGRFSGRQFSNSRSEMNVSTLELGDSALYLCASSLGSSGAYEQFFGPGTRLTVL.

The chain recombines TRBV10-2 with TRBJ2-4; TRBD2 might be the D (6 bases). The CDR3 runs to 16 residues. With 3 bases removed from V and 3 bases from J, the gap between germline ends came to 15 bases. Germline V gene lookup returns CDR1 WSHSY and CDR2 SAAADI. This chain's CDR3 is CASSESGSTGKNIQYF. CDR3 bases: TGCGCCAGCAGTGAATCCGGGAGCACTGGCAAAAACATTCAGTACTTC.

The chain is built from TRBV5-1 and TRBJ1-4, with a weak D call TRBD1 (6 bases). Per the germline V gene, CDR1 is SGHRS and CDR2 is YFSETQ. V lost 1 base, J lost 2 bases, and 12 bases lay in between. The CDR3 covers 16 residues. The CDR3 coding sequence is TGCGCCAGCAGCTTGAGGACTGGACAGACTAATGAAAAACTGTTTTTT. This gives the protein CASSLRTGQTNEKLFF.

V usage is TRBV29-1 and J usage is TRBJ2-7, with D possibly matching TRBD1 (6 bases). Per the germline V gene, CDR1 is SQVTM and CDR2 is ANQGSEA. Trimming took off 4 bases at V and 4 bases at J, with 11 bases between the two ends. The CDR3 runs 12 residues. CDR3 in amino acids: CSVGPGDYEQYF. DNA of the CDR3: TGCAGCGTTGGACCAGGGGATTACGAGCAGTACTTC.

This clone has just one count. V gene TRBV6-5 combines with J gene TRBJ1-1; D is undetermined. The V end was cut by 6 bases, the J end by 4 bases, with 15 bases between. The CDR3 totals 14 residues. Germline CDR1 MNHEY, CDR2 SVGAGI. CDR3 bases: TGTGCCAGCAGCCTGCGGGGAGAGGGCACTGAAGCTTTCTTT. Protein sequence: CASSLRGEGTEAFF.

The chain recombines TRBV23-1 with TRBJ1-5; 7 nucleotides line up with TRBD1. TRBV23-1 is recorded as an ORF, its role being uncertain. The CDR3 is made up of 13 amino acids. The V and J ends lost 10 bases and 2 bases, in that order; junction bases with no gene match: 5. The CDR3 loop is CAKRQGRNQPQHF. CDR3 in DNA: TGCGCCAAGCGACAGGGCCGCAATCAGCCCCAGCATTTT.

The rearrangement links TRBV2 to TRBJ2-5; D is perhaps TRBD2 (6 bases). The V end was cut by 4 bases, the J end by 1 base, with 16 bases between. This CDR3 comprises 16 residues. The germline gives CDR1 SNHLY, CDR2 FYNNEI. Here the CDR3 DNA reads TGTGCCAGCAGTGCGCTTAGAAAGGGAGGCCAAGAGACCCAGTACTTC. It specifies CASSALRKGGQETQYF.

This clone was recorded at least ten times. V gene TRBV3-1 (or the pseudogene TRBV3-2) combines with J gene TRBJ1-2, with 9 positions matching TRBD1. Germline V CDR1 and CDR2: LGHDT, YNNKEL (reference sequence). The CDR3 extends over 17 amino acids. Trimming took 1 base from V and 4 from J; bases not matched to a gene: 10. The CDR3 here is CASSQVRGTGRFYGYTF. The CDR3 nucleotides read TGTGCCAGCAGCCAAGTGCGTGGGACAGGGAGGTTCTATGGCTACACCTTC.

This chain links TRBV6-5 with TRBJ2-7, with D hard to call. This CDR3 has 15 amino acids. Trimming removed 7 bases from V and 0 bases from J, with 16 bases in between. Germline V gene lookup returns CDR1 MNHEY and CDR2 SVGAGI. CDR3 sequence: CASTAPQISSYEQYF. The DNA of the CDR3 is TGTGCCAGCACCGCACCACAGATTAGCTCCTACGAGCAGTACTTC.

This clone has just a few counts. The V gene is TRBV27, the J gene TRBJ2-5; D remains unclear. The CDR3 spans 14 residues. Trimming took off 5 bases at V and 2 bases at J, with 12 bases between the two ends. Germline assignment: CDR1 MNHEY and CDR2 SMNVEV (reference sequence). The CDR3 reads CASSPFMRQETQYF. CDR3 nucleotides: TGTGCCAGCAGTCCCTTTATGAGGCAAGAGACCCAGTACTTC.

This clone was found once. The genes are TRBV5-4 and TRBJ2-4; 11 bases agree with TRBD1. This CDR3 has 18 amino acids. Trimming removed 3 bases from V and 5 bases from J; junction bases left unmatched: 13. CDR1 SGHNT and CDR2 YYREEE come from the germline V gene (reference sequence). The CDR3: CASSSRTGGGTRQNIQYF. In DNA form, the CDR3 reads TGTGCCAGCAGCTCCCGGACAGGGGGCGGGACCAGGCAAAACATTCAGTACTTC.

As concerns this clone: One end of the junction does not line up with germline, which may come from a read error. This chain uses TRBV20-1 with TRBJ1-1; D is uncertain. The germline V gene has CDR1 DFQATT and CDR2 SNEGSKA (reference sequence). There are 11 residues in the CDR3. The CDR3 reads CSARVETEAFF. CDR3 DNA sequence: TGCAGTGCTAGGGTTGAGACTGAGGCTTTCTTT.

This chain uses TRBV2 with TRBJ2-2, with a tentative D call TRBD1 (6 bases). Trimming removed 2 bases from V and 3 bases from J, with 10 bases in between. Germline loops: CDR1 SNHLY, CDR2 FYNNEI. The CDR3 sequence is 15 residues long. The CDR3: CASSENRAYTGELFF. The CDR3 DNA sequence: TGTGCCAGCAGTGAAAACAGGGCGTACACCGGGGAGCTGTTTTTT.

This clone was seen a few times. The chain links TRBV19 to TRBJ1-5; D is perhaps TRBD1 (6 bases). CDR1 is LNHDA and CDR2 is SQIVND in the germline V gene (reference sequence). The CDR3 has 14 residues. V was shortened by 6 bases and J by 7 bases, with 16 bases between the two germline ends. CDR3 loop: CASRETGPWQPQHF. The DNA for the CDR3 is TGTGCCAGTAGGGAGACAGGCCCTTGGCAGCCCCAGCATTTT.

The chain carries TRBV7-9 and TRBJ1-6; no clear D. The ends were cut back, 5 bases at V and 0 bases at J, with 11 bases in the middle. The V gene's germline CDR1 is SEHNR and CDR2 FQNEAQ (reference sequence). The CDR3 covers 16 residues. The CDR3 region has the DNA TGTGCCAGCAGCCCGGGTCCGAGCTCCTATAATTCACCCCTCCACTTT. This translates into CASSPGPSSYNSPLHF.

The table lists this clone with a count of one. The J gene is TRBJ2-1, the V gene TRBV6-6, with a possible D match to TRBD2 (6 bases). CDR1 is MNHNY and CDR2 is SVGAGI in the germline V gene (reference sequence). The V end lost 7 bases, the J end lost 5 bases, and 15 bases lay between the germline ends. CDR3 length: 14 amino acids. CDR3 region: CASMGLATNNEQFF. The CDR3 nucleotides read TGTGCCAGCATGGGCCTAGCGACCAACAATGAGCAGTTCTTC.

This clone was counted only a few times. This chain links TRBV19 with TRBJ2-3; D unresolved. From germline, CDR1 is LNHDA and CDR2 SQIVND (reference sequence). The V end lost 3 bases, the J end lost 1 base, and 14 bases lay between the germline ends. This CDR3 is built from 16 residues. In DNA, the CDR3 is TGTGCCAGTAGTATTGTCCGTGGGCAGGGCACAGATACGCAGTATTTT. This gives the protein CASSIVRGQGTDTQYF. The full variable domain, with the rest looked up from reference TRBV19 and TRBJ2-3, is DGGITQSPKYLFRKEGQNVTLSCEQNLNHDAMYWYRQDPGQGLRLIYYSQIVNDFQKGDIAEGYSVSREKKESFPLTVTSAQKNPTAFYLCASSIVRGQGTDTQYFGPGTRLTVL.